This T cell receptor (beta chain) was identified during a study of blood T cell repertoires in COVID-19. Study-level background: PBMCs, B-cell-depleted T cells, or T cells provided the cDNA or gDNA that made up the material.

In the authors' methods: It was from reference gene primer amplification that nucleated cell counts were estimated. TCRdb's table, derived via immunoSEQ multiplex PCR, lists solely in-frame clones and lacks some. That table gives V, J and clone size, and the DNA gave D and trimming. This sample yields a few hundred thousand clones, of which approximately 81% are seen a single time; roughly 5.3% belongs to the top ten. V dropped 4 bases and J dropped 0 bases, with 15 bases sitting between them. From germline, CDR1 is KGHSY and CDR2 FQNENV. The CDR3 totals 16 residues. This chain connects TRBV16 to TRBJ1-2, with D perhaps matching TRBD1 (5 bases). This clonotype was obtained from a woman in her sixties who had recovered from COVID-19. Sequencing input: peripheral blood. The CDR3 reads CASSRSRAGPNYGYTF. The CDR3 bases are TGTGCCAGCAGCCGGAGTAGGGCAGGGCCTAACTATGGCTACACCTTC.